This TCR beta chain was profiled in a study of cytomegalovirus exposure and HLA in healthy donors. At the level of the study: As released early, the data held approximately 80 million unique TCRs from HLA-typed donors. Study findings and constraints: When a later analysis was performed, an Asian-associated ancestry cluster reportedly had fewer N-insertions than the roughly 730-donor mean. About 90% or about 30% of the time was how often most TCR beta V segments were productive, according to an earlier analysis.

About this clone itself: The target antigen is unknown.

The study ran its PCR with 60 Vbeta and 13 Jbeta primers. Authors' analysis steps: A later analysis tallied 65 million to 85 million unique TCR beta chains, approximately 11 million of them shared. Here immunoSEQ multiplex PCR was the method, and the copy in TCRdb shows in-frame clones only, minus some. The V and J calls and clone size were taken over from that table, and D and trimming were inferred from the DNA. The sample carries about 190,000 clones, 85% to 90% recorded once. The germline CDR1 and CDR2 sequences are SGHRS and YFSETQ. The germline V and J ends were trimmed by 7 bases and 4 bases, with 15 bases remaining between them. This CDR3 has 14 amino acids.

V usage is TRBV5-1 and J usage is TRBJ1-3; D might be TRBD1 (5 bases). This sequence originates from a man younger than 40 in good health and CMV-seronegative. Sequenced material: PBMCs. In DNA form, the CDR3 reads TGCGCCAGCTGCCCGACAGTTGGCGGAAACACCATATATTTT. This translates into CASCPTVGGNTIYF.